This T cell receptor (beta chain) is drawn from a study of read filtering for tumor transcriptome and immune sequencing. Study at large: Revised staging placed eight or nine patients in R-ISS I, over 15 in II, 7 in III. After DNase treatment, RNA was made into whole-transcriptome libraries. Study-level findings and limits: Sorted CD138-negative bone marrow cells were not purified T cells.

This clonotype was observed at least ten times. The antigen is not known. From around 0.4 ug of RNA, a library with molecular barcoded alpha/delta and beta/gamma adaptors was made. TCRdb re-analysed the reads in MiXCR, keeping a single row per CDR3 protein. The sample has tens of thousands of distinct CDR3 sequences; around 13% are singletons. Germline CDR1 and CDR2: MNHEY and SVGAGI. The CDR3 is 14 residues long. V shed 6 bases and J shed 3 bases, with 13 bases lying between them. The sequence was obtained from a donor at least 40 years old with multiple myeloma. Sequenced material: a population of CD138-negative cells sorted from bone marrow. The chain uses TRBV6-5 and TRBJ2-3; D is perhaps TRBD2 (6 bases). For the CDR3, the DNA is TGTGCCAGCAGAACGGTCGGGGGAACAGATACGCAGTATTTT. Protein product: CASRTVGGTDTQYF.